The present TCR beta chain was sequenced within a study of blood T cell repertoires in COVID-19. Membership in each cohort depended on participant-reported clinical history. Per the germline V gene, CDR1 is MNHNY and CDR2 is SVGAGI (reference sequence). CDR3 length: 13 amino acids. V lost 2 bases and J 5 bases, leaving 9 bases between the germline ends. The method was immunoSEQ multiplex PCR; TCRdb's version includes in-frame clones alone and lacks a portion of them. Found here are roughly 250,000 clones, about 84% of them singletons; the top ten hold approximately 2%. J is TRBJ2-5 and V is TRBV6-6; D call uncertain. Sequencing was performed on PBMCs or T cells enriched from blood (not recorded which). The receptor was isolated from a woman aged 50 to 60 who had recovered from COVID-19. In DNA form, the CDR3 reads TGTGCCAGCAGTTACCCCGCGAGGGAGACCCAGTACTTC. It encodes CASSYPARETQYF.